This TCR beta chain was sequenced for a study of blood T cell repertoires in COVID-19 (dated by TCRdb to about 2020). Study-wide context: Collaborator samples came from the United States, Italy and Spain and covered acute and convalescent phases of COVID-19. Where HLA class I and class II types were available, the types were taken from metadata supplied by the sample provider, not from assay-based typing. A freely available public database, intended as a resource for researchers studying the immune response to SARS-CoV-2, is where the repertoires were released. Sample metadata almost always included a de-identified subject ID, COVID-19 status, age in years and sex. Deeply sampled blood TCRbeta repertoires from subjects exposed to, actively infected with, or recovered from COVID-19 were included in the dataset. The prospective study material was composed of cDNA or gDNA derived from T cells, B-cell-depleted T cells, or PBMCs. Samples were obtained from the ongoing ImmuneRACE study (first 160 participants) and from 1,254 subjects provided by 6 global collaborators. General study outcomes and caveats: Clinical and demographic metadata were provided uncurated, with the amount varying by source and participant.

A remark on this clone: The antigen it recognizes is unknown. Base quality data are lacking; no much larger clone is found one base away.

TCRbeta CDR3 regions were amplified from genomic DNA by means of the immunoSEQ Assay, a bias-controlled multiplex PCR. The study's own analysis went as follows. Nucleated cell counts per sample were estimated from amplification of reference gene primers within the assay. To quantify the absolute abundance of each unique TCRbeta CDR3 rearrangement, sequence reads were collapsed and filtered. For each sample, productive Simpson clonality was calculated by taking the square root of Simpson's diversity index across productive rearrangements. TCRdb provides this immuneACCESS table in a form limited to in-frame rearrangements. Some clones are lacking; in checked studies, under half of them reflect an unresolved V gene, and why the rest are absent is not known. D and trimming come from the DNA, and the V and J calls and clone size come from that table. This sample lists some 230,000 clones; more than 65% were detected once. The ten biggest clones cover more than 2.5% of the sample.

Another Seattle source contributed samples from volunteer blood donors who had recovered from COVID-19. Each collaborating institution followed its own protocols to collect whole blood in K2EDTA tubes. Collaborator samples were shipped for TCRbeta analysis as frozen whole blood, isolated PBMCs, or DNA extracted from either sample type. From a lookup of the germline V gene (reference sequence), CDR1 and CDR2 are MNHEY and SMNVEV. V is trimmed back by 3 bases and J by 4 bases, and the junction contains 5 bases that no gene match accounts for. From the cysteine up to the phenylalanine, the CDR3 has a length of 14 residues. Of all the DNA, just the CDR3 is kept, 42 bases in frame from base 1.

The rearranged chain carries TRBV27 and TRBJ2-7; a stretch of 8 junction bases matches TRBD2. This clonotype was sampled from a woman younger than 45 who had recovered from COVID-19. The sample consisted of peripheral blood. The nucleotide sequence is TGTGCCAGCAGTTTGGTTTTAGCGGGATACGAGCAGTACTTC. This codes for CASSLVLAGYEQYF.